This T cell receptor beta chain is drawn from a study of T cells in Graves' hyperthyroidism and ophthalmopathy (dated by TCRdb to about 2019). In the study overall: Peripheral blood was sampled at the time of initial diagnosis, prior to any treatment. TCR Vbeta CDR3 sequencing of approximately 140 peripheral blood samples (around 45 ophthalmopathy, 75 to 85 hyperthyroidism and roughly 17 progressor patients) is reported in the paper. After sampling, hyperthyroidism patients received methimazole starting at 30 mg daily, and ophthalmopathy patients received high-dose intravenous methylprednisolone. The study also compared thyroid tissue and blood T-cell repertoires from about six Graves' hyperthyroidism patients. For training and testing, the 100 or so patients in the discovery cohort were randomly divided in a 7:3 ratio. To identify distinguishing TCR V-J signatures, a discovery cohort of around 98 patients was used, comprising 43 with Graves' ophthalmopathy and 57 with stable Graves' hyperthyroidism. Whether ophthalmopathy could be predicted prospectively was tested in an independent validation cohort made up of some 20 hyperthyroidism patients plus 17 patients who later progressed to ophthalmopathy.

The TCR beta CDR3 regions were amplified from RNA transcripts. The first round of RT-PCR for the TCR CDR3 was performed with the HTBI primer set and the Qiagen OneStep RT-PCR kit. The libraries were constructed in a second round of multiplex PCR and then size-selected and purified. The libraries were sequenced on an Illumina HiSeq2000 using paired-end 100 bp reads. The authors processed their data as follows. Raw data were processed with SOAPnuke, discarding reads with adapters, uncalled bases, mean Phred below 15, or no exact constant-primer or identifier match. High-quality paired reads were merged with COPE v1.2.5, and unique nucleotide sequences were defined as clonotypes. MiTCR v1.1 was used to align clonotypes to the IMGT TRBV, TRBD and TRBJ reference segments. The analysis was restricted to V-J combinations with a frequency above 0.0001, which together covered 98% to 99.2% of the repertoires. A TCS score was defined as the ratio between F50 (clonal expansion) and ExV (chaos), using BLOSUM62-based TCRdist between CDR3 peptides within each V-J. Welch's t-statistics and random forest reduced 500 to 550 V-J features to 10 to 15, which were used in a naive Bayes classifier (R e1071). TCRdb reran the public reads through fastp at Q25 and MiXCR, keeping productive beta chains. For every CDR3 protein sequence, its rows merge into one entry that carries the most common genes and DNA. It is TCRdb's table, rather than the study itself, that gives the V and J calls and clone size. A total of 410,000 or so distinct CDR3 sequences appear in this sample, approximately 15% of them only once. The top ten clones comprise under 15% of the sample.

Paper-wide results and their limitations: During validation, the model predicted progression to ophthalmopathy a median of approximately 6 months ahead of onset, with more than 55% sensitivity and around 72% specificity. A model built on a 13 V-J signature distinguished ophthalmopathy from stable hyperthyroidism, reaching around 88% sensitivity and approximately 81% specificity in cross-validation and 80%/75% in testing. Most expanded thyroid clonotypes (frequency above 0.001) were also detected in blood, a finding suggesting that blood repertoires may reflect thyroid immune responses. No statistical method was used to set the sample size in advance, and investigators knew the group allocation.

Concerning this clonotype: Its binding antigen is unknown. One base away there is no much larger clone; base qualities are not given.

Ophthalmopathy patients had moderately to severely active disease, Clinical Activity Score of at least 3, NOSPECS grade of at least 4, and duration under 3 months. The study excluded patients with uncontrolled infections, other autoimmune diseases, pregnancy or lactation. Diagnoses relied on clinical symptoms, serum thyroxine and TRAb, thyroid ultrasound and orbital computed tomography. Ficoll-Paque density gradient centrifugation was used to isolate PBMCs from 8.5 to 10 ml of fresh peripheral blood. Trizol reagent was used to extract total RNA, and RNA quality was then checked on an Agilent 2100 Bioanalyzer. Sequenced: blood. The TCR comes from a young man with Graves' ophthalmopathy.

CDR3 loop: CASSPDSMEGYTF. The DNA sequence is given as TGTGCCAGCTCACCAGACAGCATGGAGGGCTACACCTTC. Recombination joined TRBV18 with TRBJ1-2, and TRBD1 may be the D gene, going by 5 matching bases. The CDR3 contains 13 residues, cysteine and phenylalanine counted. Kept here is only the CDR3 DNA, which spans 39 bases and is read in frame from base 1. At the junction V is shortened by 2 bases and J by 8 bases, with 12 bases in between. As encoded in the germline V gene, CDR1 is KGHSH while CDR2 is LQKENI.